Included here is one TCR beta chain sequence, with context. This specimen belongs to a study of CD8 T cells in Susac syndrome. TCR beta sequencing was performed on blood CD8+ and CD4+ T cells. Negative magnetic isolation gave CD8+ and CD4+ cells; FACS enriched CD8+ TEMRA. The authors reverse transcribed roughly 0.5 to 1 ug RNA with random hexamers. Across 54 Vbeta and 13 Jbeta, TCR beta CDR3 was amplified with immunoSEQ multiplex PCR. From the immunoSEQ multiplex PCR reads, TCRdb called clonotypes with MiXCR, one entry per CDR3 protein. The table shows 210,000 or so distinct CDR3 sequences, with 90% to 95% occurring only once. Germline-derived CDR1 and CDR2 are MNHEY and SVGEGT. The CDR3 sequence is 14 residues long. Losses at the gene ends were 8 bases for V and 2 bases for J; bases not matched to a gene: 8.

The receptor was derived from a human donor with multiple sclerosis. The chain employs TRBV6-2 or TRBV6-3 and TRBJ1-2; TRBD1 matches 7 bases. Sequenced input: CD8+ T cells from PBMCs. CDR3 bases: TGTGCCAGCCTCTCCTGGGACAGCAACTATGGCTACACCTTC. This gives the protein CASLSWDSNYGYTF.